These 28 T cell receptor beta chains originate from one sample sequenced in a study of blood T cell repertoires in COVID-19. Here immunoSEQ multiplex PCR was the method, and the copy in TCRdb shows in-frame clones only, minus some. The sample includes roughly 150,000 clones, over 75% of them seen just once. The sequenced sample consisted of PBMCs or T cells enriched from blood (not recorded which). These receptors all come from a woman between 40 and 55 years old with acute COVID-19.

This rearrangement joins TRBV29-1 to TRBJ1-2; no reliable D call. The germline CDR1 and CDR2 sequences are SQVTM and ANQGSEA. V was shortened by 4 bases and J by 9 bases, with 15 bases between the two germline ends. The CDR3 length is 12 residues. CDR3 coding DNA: TGCAGCGTTGGAGGCGAGGTGACGAGCTACACCTTC. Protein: CSVGGEVTSYTF.

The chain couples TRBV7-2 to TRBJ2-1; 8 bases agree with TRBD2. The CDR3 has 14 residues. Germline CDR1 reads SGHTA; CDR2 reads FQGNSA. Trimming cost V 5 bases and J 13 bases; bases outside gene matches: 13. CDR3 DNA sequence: TGTGCCAGCAGCCTGGTGGCTAGCGGGTCGGTACAGTTCTTC. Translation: CASSLVASGSVQFF.

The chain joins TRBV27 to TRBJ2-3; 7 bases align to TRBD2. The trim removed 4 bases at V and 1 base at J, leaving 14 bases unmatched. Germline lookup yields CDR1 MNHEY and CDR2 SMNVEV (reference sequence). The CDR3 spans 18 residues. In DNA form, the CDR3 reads TGTGCCAGCAGTTCCCTCCTCCAGCGGGACTACCGCACAGATACGCAGTATTTT. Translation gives CASSSLLQRDYRTDTQYF.

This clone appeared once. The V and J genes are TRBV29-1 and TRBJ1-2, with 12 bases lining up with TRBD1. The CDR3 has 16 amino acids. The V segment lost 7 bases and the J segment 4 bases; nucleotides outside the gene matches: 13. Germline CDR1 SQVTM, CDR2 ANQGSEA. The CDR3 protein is CSAAIRDRGLRYGYTF. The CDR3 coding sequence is TGCAGCGCTGCAATACGGGACAGGGGGCTGCGCTATGGCTACACCTTC.

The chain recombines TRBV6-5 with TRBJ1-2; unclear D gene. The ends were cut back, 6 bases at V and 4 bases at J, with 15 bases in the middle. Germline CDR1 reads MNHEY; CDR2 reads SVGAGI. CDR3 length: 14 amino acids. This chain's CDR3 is CASSLAGQSYGYTF. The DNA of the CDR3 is TGTGCCAGCAGCCTTGCAGGCCAGAGCTATGGCTACACCTTC.

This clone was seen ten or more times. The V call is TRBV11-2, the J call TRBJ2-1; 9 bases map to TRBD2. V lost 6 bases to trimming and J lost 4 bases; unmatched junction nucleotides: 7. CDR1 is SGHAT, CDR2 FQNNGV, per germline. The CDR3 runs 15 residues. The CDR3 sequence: CASSHSSGTYNEQFF. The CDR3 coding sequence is TGTGCCAGCAGTCACTCTAGCGGGACTTACAATGAGCAGTTCTTC.

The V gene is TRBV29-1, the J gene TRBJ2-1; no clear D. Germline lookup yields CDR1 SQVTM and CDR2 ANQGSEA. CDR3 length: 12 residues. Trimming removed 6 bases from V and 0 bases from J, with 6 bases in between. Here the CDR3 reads CSVASSYNEQFF. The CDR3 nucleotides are TGCAGCGTAGCAAGCTCCTACAATGAGCAGTTCTTC.

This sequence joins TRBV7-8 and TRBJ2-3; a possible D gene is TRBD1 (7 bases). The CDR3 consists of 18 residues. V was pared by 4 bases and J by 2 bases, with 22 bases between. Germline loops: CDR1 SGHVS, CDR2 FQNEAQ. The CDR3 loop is CASSSGGRRQGDTDTQYF. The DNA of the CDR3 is TGTGCCAGCAGCTCAGGGGGGCGGAGACAGGGAGACACAGATACGCAGTATTTT.

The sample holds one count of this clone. The CDR3 region is CASSLGLAADTQYF. In DNA form, the CDR3 reads TGTGCCAGTAGCCTAGGACTAGCGGCAGATACGCAGTATTTT. The V call is TRBV19, the J call TRBJ2-3; 10 bases map to TRBD2. This CDR3 is built from 14 residues. J gave up 4 bases and V 6 bases, and 4 bases lay outside the gene matches. The germline gives CDR1 LNHDA, CDR2 SQIVND (reference sequence).

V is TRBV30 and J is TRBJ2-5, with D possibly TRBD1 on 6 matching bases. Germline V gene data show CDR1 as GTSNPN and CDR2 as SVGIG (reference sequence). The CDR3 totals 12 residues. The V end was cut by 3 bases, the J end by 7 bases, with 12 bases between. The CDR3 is CAWRGDIGTQYF. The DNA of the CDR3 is TGTGCCTGGAGGGGGGACATTGGGACCCAGTACTTC.

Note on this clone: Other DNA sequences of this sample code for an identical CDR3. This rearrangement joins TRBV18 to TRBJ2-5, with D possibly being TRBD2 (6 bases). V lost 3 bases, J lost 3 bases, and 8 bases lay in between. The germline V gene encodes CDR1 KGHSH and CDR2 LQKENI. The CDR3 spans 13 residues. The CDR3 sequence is CASSPGLEETQYF. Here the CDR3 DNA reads TGTGCCAGCTCACCGGGACTGGAAGAGACCCAGTACTTC.

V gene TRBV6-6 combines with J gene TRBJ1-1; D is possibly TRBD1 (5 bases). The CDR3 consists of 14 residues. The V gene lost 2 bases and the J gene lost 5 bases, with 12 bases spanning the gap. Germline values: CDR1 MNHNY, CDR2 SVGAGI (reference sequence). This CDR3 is CASSYVGEGTEAFF. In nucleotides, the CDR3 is TGTGCCAGCAGTTACGTAGGGGAAGGGACTGAAGCTTTCTTT.

CDR3 protein: CASSLAPGRPEAFF. Here the CDR3 DNA reads TGTGCCAGCAGCTTAGCGCCGGGAAGGCCTGAAGCTTTCTTT. The chain combines TRBV7-3 with TRBJ1-1, with D uncertain. V lost 2 bases to trimming and J lost 6 bases, with 13 bases between them. Germline CDR1 is SGHTA and CDR2 is FQGTGA. This CDR3 has 14 residues. Complete variable domain (other parts from reference TRBV7-3 and TRBJ1-1): GAGVSQTPSNKVTEKGKYVELRCDPISGHTALYWYRQSLGQGPEFLIYFQGTGAADDSGLPNDRFFAVRPEGSVSTLKIQRTERGDSAVYLCASSLAPGRPEAFFGQGTRLTVV.

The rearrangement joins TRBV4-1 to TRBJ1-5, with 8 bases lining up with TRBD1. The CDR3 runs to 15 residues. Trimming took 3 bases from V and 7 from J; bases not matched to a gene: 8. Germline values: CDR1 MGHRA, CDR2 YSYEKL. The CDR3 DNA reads TGCGCCAGCAGCCACGACAGGGGTCCACAACAGCCCCAGCATTTT. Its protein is CASSHDRGPQQPQHF.

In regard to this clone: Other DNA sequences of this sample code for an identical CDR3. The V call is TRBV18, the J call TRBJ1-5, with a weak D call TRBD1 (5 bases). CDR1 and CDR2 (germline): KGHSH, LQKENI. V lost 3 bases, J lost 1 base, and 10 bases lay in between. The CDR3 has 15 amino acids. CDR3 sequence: CASSPPGGSNQPQHF. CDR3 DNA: TGTGCCAGCTCACCCCCGGGGGGAAGCAATCAGCCCCAGCATTTT.

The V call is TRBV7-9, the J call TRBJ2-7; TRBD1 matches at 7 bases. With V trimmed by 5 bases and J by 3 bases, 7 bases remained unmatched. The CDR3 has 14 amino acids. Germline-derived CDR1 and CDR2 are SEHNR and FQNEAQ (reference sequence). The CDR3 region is CASSQGDRIYEQYV. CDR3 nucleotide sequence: TGTGCCAGCAGCCAAGGGGACAGAATCTACGAGCAGTACGTC.

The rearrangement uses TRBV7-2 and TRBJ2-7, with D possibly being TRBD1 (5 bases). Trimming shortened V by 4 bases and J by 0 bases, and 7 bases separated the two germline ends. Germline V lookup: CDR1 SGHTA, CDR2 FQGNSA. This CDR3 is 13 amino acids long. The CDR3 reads CASSSTASYEQYF. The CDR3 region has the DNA TGTGCCAGCAGCTCGACAGCCTCCTACGAGCAGTACTTC.

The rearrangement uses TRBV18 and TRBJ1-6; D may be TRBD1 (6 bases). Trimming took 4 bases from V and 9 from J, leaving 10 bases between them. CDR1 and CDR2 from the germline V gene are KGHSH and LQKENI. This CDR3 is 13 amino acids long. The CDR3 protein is CASSHSQGSPLHF. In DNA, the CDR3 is TGTGCCAGCTCACACTCACAGGGTTCACCCCTCCACTTT. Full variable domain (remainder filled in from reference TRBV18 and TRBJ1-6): NAGVMQNPRHLVRRRGQEARLRCSPMKGHSHVYWYRQLPEEGLKFMVYLQKENIIDESGMPKERFSAEFPKEGPSILRIQQVVRGDSAAYFCASSHSQGSPLHFGNGTRLTVT.

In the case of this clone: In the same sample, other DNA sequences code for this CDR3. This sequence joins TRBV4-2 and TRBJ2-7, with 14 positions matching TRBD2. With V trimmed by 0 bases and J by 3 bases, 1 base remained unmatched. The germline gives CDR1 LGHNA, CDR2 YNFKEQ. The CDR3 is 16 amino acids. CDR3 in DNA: TGTGCCAGCAGCCAAGAGGGGACTAGCGGGAGCTACGAGCAGTACTTC. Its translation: CASSQEGTSGSYEQYF.

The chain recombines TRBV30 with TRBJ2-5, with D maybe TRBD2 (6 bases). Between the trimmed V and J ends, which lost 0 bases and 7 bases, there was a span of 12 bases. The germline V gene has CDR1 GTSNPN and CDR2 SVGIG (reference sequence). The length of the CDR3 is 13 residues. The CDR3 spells CAWSVVGSGTQYF. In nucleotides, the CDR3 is TGTGCCTGGAGTGTAGTAGGTAGCGGGACCCAGTACTTC.

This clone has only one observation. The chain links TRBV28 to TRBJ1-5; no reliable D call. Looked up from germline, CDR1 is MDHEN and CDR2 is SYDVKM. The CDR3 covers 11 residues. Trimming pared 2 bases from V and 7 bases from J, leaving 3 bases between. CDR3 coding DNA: TGTGCCAGCAGTTTACAACAGCCCCAGCATTTT. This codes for CASSLQQPQHF.

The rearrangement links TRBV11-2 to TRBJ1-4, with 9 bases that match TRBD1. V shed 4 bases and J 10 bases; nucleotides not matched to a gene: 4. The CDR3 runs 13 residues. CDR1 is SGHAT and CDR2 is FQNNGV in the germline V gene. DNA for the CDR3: TGTGCCAGCAGCTCGACAGGGGGGTCAAAACTGTTTTTT. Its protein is CASSSTGGSKLFF.

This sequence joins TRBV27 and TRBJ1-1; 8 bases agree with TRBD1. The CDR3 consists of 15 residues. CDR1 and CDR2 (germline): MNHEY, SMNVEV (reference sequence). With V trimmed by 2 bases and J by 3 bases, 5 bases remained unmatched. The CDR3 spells CASSLGVRGHTEAFF. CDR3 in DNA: TGTGCCAGCAGTTTAGGGGTCAGGGGGCACACTGAAGCTTTCTTT.

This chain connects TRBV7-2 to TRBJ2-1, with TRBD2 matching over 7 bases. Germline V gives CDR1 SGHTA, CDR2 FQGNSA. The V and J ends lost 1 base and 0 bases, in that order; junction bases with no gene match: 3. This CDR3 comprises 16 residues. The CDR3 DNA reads TGTGCCAGCAGCTTAGATTCGGGGGGCTCCTACAATGAGCAGTTCTTC. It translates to CASSLDSGGSYNEQFF.

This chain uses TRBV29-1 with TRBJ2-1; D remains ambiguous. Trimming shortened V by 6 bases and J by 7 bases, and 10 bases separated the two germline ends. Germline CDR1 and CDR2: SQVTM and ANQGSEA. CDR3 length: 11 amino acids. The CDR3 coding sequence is TGCAGCGTGCGAGAGGTAAATGAGCAGTTCTTC. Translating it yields CSVREVNEQFF.

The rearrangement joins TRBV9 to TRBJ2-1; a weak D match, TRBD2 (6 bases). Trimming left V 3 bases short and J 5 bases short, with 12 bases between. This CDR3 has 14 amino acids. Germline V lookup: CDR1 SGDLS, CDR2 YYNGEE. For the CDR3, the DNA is TGTGCCAGCAGCGCGCCGGGACTGAACAATGAGCAGTTCTTC. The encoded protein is CASSAPGLNNEQFF.

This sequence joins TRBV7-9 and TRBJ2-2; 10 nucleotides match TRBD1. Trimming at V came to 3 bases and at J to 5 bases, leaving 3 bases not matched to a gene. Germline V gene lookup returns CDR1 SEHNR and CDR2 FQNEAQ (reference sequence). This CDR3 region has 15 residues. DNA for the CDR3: TGTGCCAGCAGCTTCGGGACAGGGGTAACCGGGGAGCTGTTTTTT. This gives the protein CASSFGTGVTGELFF.

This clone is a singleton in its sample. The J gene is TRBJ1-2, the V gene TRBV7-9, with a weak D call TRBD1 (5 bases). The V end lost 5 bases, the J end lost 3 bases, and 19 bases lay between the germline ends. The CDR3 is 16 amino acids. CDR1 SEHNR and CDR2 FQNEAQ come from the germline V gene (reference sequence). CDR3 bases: TGTGCCAGCAGCACAAACCAGGGTTTTGGGGACTATGGCTACACCTTC. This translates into CASSTNQGFGDYGYTF.